This entry concerns a single T cell receptor (beta chain). What it recognizes is unknown. This entry is derived from a study of PD-L1 blockade in urothelial cancer. Looking at the study overall: When patients started atezolizumab at some point between 2014 and 2015, it was given at 1,200 mg intravenously every 3 weeks. Blood analysis took place 3 weeks (second dose) and 6 weeks after treatment start.

Sequenced by immunoSEQ multiplex PCR; TCRdb stores in-frame clones only, minus some. The sample holds about 51,000 clones, about 86% seen once. The study, taken as a whole, reports: More expansion of tumor-associated blood clones, seen at 3 weeks, marked durable-benefit patients.

Germline CDR1 MNHEY, CDR2 SMNVEV (reference sequence). J was trimmed by 6 bases and V by 3 bases; bases with no gene match: 6. The CDR3 covers 15 residues. This clonotype originated in a man in his 60s with urothelial cancer. The source material was PBMCs, sampled around atezolizumab (anti-PD-L1) treatment. V and J are TRBV27 and TRBJ1-2; 11 nucleotides align to TRBD1. CDR3 amino acids: CASSLAGQGADGYTF. The CDR3 coding sequence is TGTGCCAGCAGTTTGGCTGGACAGGGGGCTGATGGCTACACCTTC.